These 7 T cell receptor beta chains were sequenced from one sample in a study of T cell responses to AZD1222 COVID-19 vaccine. TCRdb's table, derived via immunoSEQ multiplex PCR, lists solely in-frame clones and lacks some. Among approximately 150,000 clones listed, approximately 91% were seen once. Source: peripheral blood, taken on day 0 of AZD1222 vaccination. The receptors stem from an adult in good health.

This clone occurred a few times. The CDR3 here is CASSLRGGRGYTF. In DNA form, the CDR3 reads TGTGCCAGCAGCTTACGAGGGGGACGAGGCTACACCTTC. The J gene is TRBJ1-2, the V gene TRBV7-9; tentative D call: TRBD1 (6 bases). Between the trimmed V and J ends, which lost 2 bases and 8 bases, there was a span of 12 bases. The germline V gene encodes CDR1 SEHNR and CDR2 FQNEAQ (reference sequence). The length of the CDR3 is 13 residues.

The chain employs TRBV28 and TRBJ1-2, with D perhaps TRBD1 (6 bases). The CDR3 totals 14 residues. The V gene lost 6 bases and the J gene lost 5 bases, with 16 bases spanning the gap. Per the germline V gene, CDR1 is MDHEN and CDR2 is SYDVKM. This chain's CDR3 is CASRMRGAGYGYTF. CDR3 bases: TGTGCCAGCAGGATGAGGGGGGCCGGTTATGGCTACACCTTC.

This clone was seen only a few times. The rearrangement joins TRBV28 to TRBJ2-2; 10 positions match TRBD1. CDR1 and CDR2 from the germline V gene are MDHEN and SYDVKM. There are 15 residues in the CDR3. V lost 4 bases to trimming and J lost 3 bases; unmatched junction nucleotides: 2. The CDR3: CASSSDRGHTGELFF. The CDR3 nucleotides are TGTGCCAGCAGTTCAGACAGGGGGCACACCGGGGAGCTGTTTTTT.

On this clone itself: At one end, the junction sequence differs from germline, possibly due to a read error. This sequence joins TRBV7-7 and TRBJ1-3; no clear D. The CDR3 loop spans 18 amino acids. Looked up from germline, CDR1 is SSHAT and CDR2 is FNYEAQ (reference sequence). This chain's CDR3 is CASSLKDRLAVSGNTIYF. The CDR3 DNA is TGTGCTAGCAGCTTGAAGGACCGCCTTGCGGTCTCTGGAAACACCATATATTTT.

The CDR3 sequence is CASSLRREGYEQYF. In nucleotides, the CDR3 is TGTGCCAGCAGCCTCCGGCGGGAGGGATACGAGCAGTACTTC. The chain combines TRBV7-2 with TRBJ2-7, with 9 bases matching TRBD2. The CDR3 is 14 amino acids. V was pared by 5 bases and J by 4 bases, with 6 bases of the junction left unmatched. CDR1 SGHTA and CDR2 FQGNSA come from the germline V gene.

The chain has TRBV9 and TRBJ2-7, with 9 bases identical to TRBD1. The CDR3 has 14 amino acids. V lost 4 bases to trimming and J lost 5 bases; unmatched junction nucleotides: 7. Germline V gene data show CDR1 as SGDLS and CDR2 as YYNGEE. The CDR3 nucleotides are TGTGCCAGCAGCCCCGGACAGGGGCCCAACGAGCAGTACTTC. It codes for CASSPGQGPNEQYF. Filled out from reference TRBV9 and TRBJ2-7, the complete variable domain reads DSGVTQTPKHLITATGQRVTLRCSPRSGDLSVYWYQQSLDQGLQFLIQYYNGEERAKGNILERFSAQQFPDLHSELNLSSLELGDSALYFCASSPGQGPNEQYFGPGTRLTVT.

This clone was recorded only once. This rearrangement joins TRBV5-4 to TRBJ2-1; D not certain. The germline V gene has CDR1 SGHNT and CDR2 YYREEE (reference sequence). The V gene lost 0 bases and the J gene lost 4 bases, with 5 bases spanning the gap. The CDR3 has 13 residues. The CDR3 nucleotides read TGTGCCAGCAGCTTGGGCCCATACAATGAGCAGTTCTTC. The encoded protein is CASSLGPYNEQFF.